Below are 25 T cell receptor beta chains sequenced from a single sample in a study of T cell changes during pregnancy in multiple sclerosis. The repertoire was sequenced with immunoSEQ multiplex PCR; TCRdb's copy has only in-frame clones and lacks some. This repertoire shows about 100,000 clones, about 90% found once; its top ten account for 1.9%. The sample in question was peripheral blood, obtained after pregnancy. The receptors were gathered from a female donor with multiple sclerosis, enrolled in a pregnancy study.

This chain uses TRBV20-1 with TRBJ2-3; possibly TRBD1 for D (5 bases). V gave up 7 bases and J gave up 5 bases, with 10 bases separating them. Germline CDR1 DFQATT, CDR2 SNEGSKA (reference sequence). The CDR3 runs 11 residues. As DNA, the CDR3 is TGCAGTGGGATCGACAGAGATACGCAGTATTTT. Translating it yields CSGIDRDTQYF.

The chain links TRBV7-9 to TRBJ2-3; 13 nucleotides match TRBD2. CDR1 is SEHNR, CDR2 FQNEAQ, per germline (reference sequence). The junction had 7 bases not matched to a gene; V was cut back by 5 bases and J by 2 bases. The CDR3 has 17 amino acids. The CDR3, as DNA: TGTGCCAGCAGCCGATGGACTAGCGGGGGACTCACAGATACGCAGTATTTT. Encoded protein: CASSRWTSGGLTDTQYF.

The J gene is TRBJ2-2, the V gene TRBV19, with D hard to call. Germline lookup yields CDR1 LNHDA and CDR2 SQIVND (reference sequence). V lost 6 bases and J 0 bases, leaving 14 bases between the germline ends. The length of the CDR3 is 16 residues. CDR3 nucleotide sequence: TGTGCCAGTAGGCGGCCAGCGCATACGAACACCGGGGAGCTGTTTTTT. Translating gives CASRRPAHTNTGELFF.

The rearrangement joins TRBV7-8 to TRBJ1-1; possible D gene TRBD1, 5 bases. CDR1 is SGHVS, CDR2 FQNEAQ, per germline. The V end lost 1 base, the J end lost 11 bases, and 14 bases lay between the germline ends. There are 13 residues in the CDR3. CDR3 protein: CASSLVKSGGAFF. The CDR3 DNA follows: TGTGCCAGCAGCTTAGTGAAAAGCGGGGGGGCTTTCTTT.

This clone has just one count. The chain links TRBV6-1 to TRBJ1-5; TRBD1 matches at 8 bases. V was pared by 6 bases and J by 9 bases, with 13 bases of the junction left unmatched. Germline CDR1 MNHNS, CDR2 SASEGT. The CDR3 length is 15 residues. CDR3 bases: TGTGCCAGCAGCCTTACCGGGACAGGTGGTTTGCCCCAGCATTTT. Amino acid sequence: CASSLTGTGGLPQHF.

The chain recombines TRBV19 with TRBJ2-5; D remains ambiguous. From germline, CDR1 is LNHDA and CDR2 SQIVND (reference sequence). V dropped 1 base and J dropped 2 bases, with 14 bases sitting between them. The length of the CDR3 is 16 residues. The CDR3 nucleotides read TGTGCCAGTAGTATAGCATTTAGAGACTCTCAAGAGACCCAGTACTTC. It specifies CASSIAFRDSQETQYF.

This chain links TRBV11-2 with TRBJ2-7; 7 bases line up with TRBD1. CDR1 SGHAT and CDR2 FQNNGV come from the germline V gene. J gave up 0 bases and V 2 bases, and 4 bases lay outside the gene matches. The CDR3 runs 15 residues. CDR3 nucleotides: TGTGCCAGCAGCTTAACAACAGGGGACTCCTACGAGCAGTACTTC. Translating gives CASSLTTGDSYEQYF.

The CDR3 DNA is TGTGCCAGCAGTTCCATCACAGATACGCAGTATTTT. Its protein product is CASSSITDTQYF. This sequence joins TRBV6-5 and TRBJ2-3; D is undetermined. Per the germline V gene, CDR1 is MNHEY and CDR2 is SVGAGI. The CDR3 has 12 amino acids. V was cut by 4 bases and J by 2 bases, with 4 bases left in between.

This rearrangement joins TRBV7-2 to TRBJ2-7, with 9 bases fitting TRBD1. The CDR3 contains 14 residues. Germline V gene data show CDR1 as SGHTA and CDR2 as FQGNSA. The J segment lost 3 bases and the V segment lost 2 bases, leaving 2 bases of the junction unmatched. The CDR3 protein is CASSLSTGGYEQYF. In DNA form, the CDR3 reads TGTGCCAGCAGCTTATCGACAGGGGGCTACGAGCAGTACTTC.

CDR3 coding DNA: TGTGCCAGCAGCCGGACAGGGAGCAGAAACACCATATATTTT. Translation: CASSRTGSRNTIYF. The chain employs TRBV7-9 and TRBJ1-3; 8 bases are shared with TRBD1. The germline CDR1 and CDR2 sequences are SEHNR and FQNEAQ (reference sequence). The CDR3 runs to 14 residues. Trimming removed 5 bases from V and 5 bases from J; junction bases left unmatched: 5.

The rearrangement uses TRBV9 and TRBJ2-3; TRBD1 agrees at 9 bases. V shed 4 bases and J 3 bases; nucleotides not matched to a gene: 3. This CDR3 spans 14 amino acids. The germline V gene encodes CDR1 SGDLS and CDR2 YYNGEE. CDR3 DNA sequence: TGTGCCAGCAGCCCGGACAGGGGAACAGATACGCAGTATTTT. This sequence encodes CASSPDRGTDTQYF.

The chain couples TRBV28 to TRBJ2-1; no clear D. The germline gives CDR1 MDHEN, CDR2 SYDVKM. The CDR3 is made up of 11 amino acids. Trimming took off 3 bases at V and 8 bases at J, with 5 bases between the two ends. The CDR3 protein is CASSFFDEQFF. As DNA, the CDR3 is TGTGCCAGCAGTTTTTTCGATGAGCAGTTCTTC. Full variable domain (missing parts from reference TRBV28 and TRBJ2-1): DVKVTQSSRYLVKRTGEKVFLECVQDMDHENMFWYRQDPGLGLRLIYFSYDVKMKEKGDIPEGYSVSREKKERFSLILESASTNQTSMYLCASSFFDEQFFGPGTRLTVL.

The V gene is TRBV19, the J gene TRBJ1-1; TRBD1 matches at 8 bases. CDR3 size: 15 residues. Germline CDR1 LNHDA, CDR2 SQIVND (reference sequence). The trim removed 3 bases at V and 0 bases at J, leaving 3 bases unmatched. CDR3 region: CASSMPDRVNTEAFF. The CDR3 coding sequence is TGTGCCAGTAGTATGCCGGACAGGGTGAACACTGAAGCTTTCTTT. The full variable domain, its missing parts supplied by reference TRBV19 and TRBJ1-1, is DGGITQSPKYLFRKEGQNVTLSCEQNLNHDAMYWYRQDPGQGLRLIYYSQIVNDFQKGDIAEGYSVSREKKESFPLTVTSAQKNPTAFYLCASSMPDRVNTEAFFGQGTRLTVV.

The genes are TRBV29-1 and TRBJ2-5; possible D gene TRBD1, 5 bases. CDR1 and CDR2 (germline): SQVTM, ANQGSEA. V was pared by 7 bases and J by 2 bases, with 11 bases between. The CDR3 is made up of 12 amino acids. The CDR3 spells CSGTSGQETQYF. Here the CDR3 DNA reads TGCAGCGGGACATCCGGGCAAGAGACCCAGTACTTC.

The chain couples TRBV7-2 to TRBJ2-7; 7 nucleotides match TRBD2. Germline V CDR1 and CDR2: SGHTA, FQGNSA. Unmatched junction bases numbered 9, after V lost 4 bases and J lost 3 bases. The CDR3 sequence is 15 residues long. In DNA form, the CDR3 reads TGTGCCAGCAGCTCGCCCGGCGGGGGACTCTACGAGCAGTACTTC. It is translated as CASSSPGGGLYEQYF.

This rearrangement joins TRBV5-5 to TRBJ2-1; D is unresolved. Per germline, CDR1 SGHKS and CDR2 YYEKEE (reference sequence). The CDR3 totals 15 residues. V lost 0 bases to trimming and J lost 5 bases, with 12 bases between them. This CDR3 reads CASSLGGSPHNEQFF. The CDR3 nucleotides read TGTGCCAGCAGCTTGGGCGGTTCACCCCACAATGAGCAGTTCTTC.

This clone came up once. CDR3 region: CASSSAGTSIHYGYTF. The CDR3 nucleotides are TGTGCCAGCAGCTCCGCCGGGACATCTATCCATTATGGCTACACCTTC. This rearrangement joins TRBV5-4 to TRBJ1-2; TRBD1 might be the D (6 bases). V lost 3 bases, J lost 5 bases, and 20 bases lay in between. CDR3 length equals 16 residues. Germline V gene data show CDR1 as SGHNT and CDR2 as YYREEE (reference sequence).

The chain recombines TRBV7-9 with TRBJ2-1, with 11 bases that match TRBD2. Trimming at V came to 7 bases and at J to 9 bases, leaving 11 bases not matched to a gene. This CDR3 comprises 15 residues. In germline, CDR1 is SEHNR, CDR2 FQNEAQ (reference sequence). CDR3 DNA: TGTGCCAGCATCCCACTAGCGGGAGCATTTGGTGAGCAGTTCTTC. It yields the protein CASIPLAGAFGEQFF. The full variable domain, rest sourced from reference TRBV7-9 and TRBJ2-1, is DTGVSQNPRHKITKRGQNVTFRCDPISEHNRLYWYRQTLGQGPEFLTYFQNEAQLEKSRLLSDRFSAERPKGSFSTLEIQRTEQGDSAMYLCASIPLAGAFGEQFFGPGTRLTVL.

The chain links TRBV27 to TRBJ1-1; TRBD1 is a possible D gene (5 bases). Germline V CDR1 and CDR2: MNHEY, SMNVEV (reference sequence). This CDR3 has 14 amino acids. The ends were cut back, 5 bases at V and 6 bases at J, with 16 bases in the middle. CDR3 nucleotides: TGTGCCAGCAGTCGTTTTTCTCCGGGGGCTGAAGCTTTCTTT. Protein: CASSRFSPGAEAFF.

The V call is TRBV6-5, the J call TRBJ2-7; a weak D match, TRBD2 (7 bases). The V end lost 2 bases, the J end lost 4 bases, and 12 bases lay between the germline ends. The CDR3 length is 14 residues. Germline V gives CDR1 MNHEY, CDR2 SVGAGI. The CDR3 nucleotides read TGTGCCAGCAGTTACCAGGGGACTAAGTACGAGCAGTACTTC. As protein: CASSYQGTKYEQYF.

The chain joins TRBV19 to TRBJ2-1; 9 bases fit TRBD1. V lost 7 bases to trimming and J lost 6 bases; unmatched junction nucleotides: 13. CDR1 is LNHDA and CDR2 is SQIVND in the germline V gene (reference sequence). The CDR3 totals 16 residues. CDR3 sequence reads: CASTLGGTGSINEQFF. The CDR3 DNA sequence: TGTGCCAGTACCCTAGGGGGGACAGGGTCTATCAATGAGCAGTTCTTC.

The V call is TRBV6-5, the J call TRBJ2-2; 7 bases agree with TRBD1. V was clipped by 2 bases and J by 6 bases; unmatched bases: 9. The CDR3 consists of 16 residues. From germline, CDR1 is MNHEY and CDR2 SVGAGI. CDR3 sequence (DNA): TGTGCCAGCAGTTACCCTCCGACAGGGCTGGCCGGGGAGCTGTTTTTT. This gives the protein CASSYPPTGLAGELFF.

The chain joins TRBV5-1 to TRBJ1-1, with D maybe TRBD1 (5 bases). The germline V and J ends were trimmed by 4 bases and 4 bases, with 20 bases remaining between them. The CDR3 length is 16 residues. Looked up from germline, CDR1 is SGHRS and CDR2 is YFSETQ. CDR3 protein: CASSPRGGGWGTEAFF. The CDR3 nucleotides are TGCGCCAGCAGCCCGCGGGGGGGAGGGTGGGGCACTGAAGCTTTCTTT.

In regard to this clone: One junction end disagrees with the germline gene, perhaps due to a read error. The J gene is TRBJ2-6, the V gene TRBV19; D is perhaps TRBD2 (6 bases). The germline gives CDR1 LNHDA, CDR2 SQIVND (reference sequence). The CDR3 contains 13 residues. The CDR3 bases are TGTGCCAGTAGTATAGGGGGGGTCAACGTCCTGACTTTC. Its translation is CASSIGGVNVLTF.

In its sample, this clone was seen once. This chain links TRBV5-6 with TRBJ1-3; D call uncertain. Per germline, CDR1 SGHDT and CDR2 YYEEEE. V lost 1 base, J lost 2 bases, and 7 bases lay in between. This CDR3 contains 14 residues. In DNA, the CDR3 is TGTGCCAGCAGCTTGAGTGGGCCTGGAAACACCATATATTTT. Residues: CASSLSGPGNTIYF. The variable domain in full, completed from reference TRBV5-6 and TRBJ1-3, reads DAGVTQSPTHLIKTRGQQVTLRCSPKSGHDTVSWYQQALGQGPQFIFQYYEEEERQRGNFPDRFSGHQFPNYSSELNVNALLLGDSALYLCASSLSGPGNTIYFGEGSWLTVV.